The source of this T cell receptor beta chain is a study of cytomegalovirus exposure and HLA in healthy donors. The assay was immunoSEQ multiplex PCR, and TCRdb's table has in-frame clones only and misses some. The data contain some 140,000 clones, about 80% of them singletons. Study-wide results and caveats: The majority of TCR sequences were rare, yet some public TCRs appeared in many donors. A subsequent analysis found that TCR clusters from the first cohort also tended to co-occur in the roughly 120 validation repertoires, with around 94% of cluster scores above 0.

Note on this clone: The antigen is undetermined.

Deletions cut 7 bases from V and 1 base from J, with 10 bases between. The V gene's germline CDR1 is SNHLY and CDR2 FYNNEI. The length of the CDR3 is 13 residues. Donors came from a validation cohort of some 130 subjects, distinct from the first 666-subject cohort. V gene TRBV2 combines with J gene TRBJ1-1; D possibly corresponds to TRBD1 (5 bases). The clonotype originates from a man aged 25-40 years in good health and CMV-seropositive. The sample comprised PBMCs. CDR3 DNA: TGTGCCAGCACCCCGACAGAGAACACTGAAGCTTTCTTT. Residues: CASTPTENTEAFF.